Detailed here is one T cell receptor (beta chain). What it recognizes is unknown. This sample was included in a study of T cell responses to AZD1222 COVID-19 vaccine. There are 14 residues in the CDR3. V was pared by 0 bases and J by 11 bases, with 16 bases between. Germline V CDR1 and CDR2: ENHRY, SYGVKD. Study conclusions and caveats: No repertoire was sampled before or during the peak T cell response, only after it. Donors, mostly white British, included more females; clonal diversity was possibly underestimated.

Only in-frame clones appear in the TCRdb table, and some are missing; sequencing was by immunoSEQ multiplex PCR. The sample includes some 80,000 clones, approximately 89% of them seen just once. The sample was peripheral blood, taken 28 days after the second dose of the MenACWY control vaccine. The clonotype was recovered from an adult who received the MenACWY meningococcal vaccine as a control. V usage is TRBV10-3 and J usage is TRBJ1-1; the D gene is possibly TRBD1 (6 bases). This chain's CDR3 is CAISESYRPGAAFF. Written as DNA, the CDR3 is TGTGCCATCAGTGAGTCTTATAGGCCAGGGGCGGCTTTCTTT.